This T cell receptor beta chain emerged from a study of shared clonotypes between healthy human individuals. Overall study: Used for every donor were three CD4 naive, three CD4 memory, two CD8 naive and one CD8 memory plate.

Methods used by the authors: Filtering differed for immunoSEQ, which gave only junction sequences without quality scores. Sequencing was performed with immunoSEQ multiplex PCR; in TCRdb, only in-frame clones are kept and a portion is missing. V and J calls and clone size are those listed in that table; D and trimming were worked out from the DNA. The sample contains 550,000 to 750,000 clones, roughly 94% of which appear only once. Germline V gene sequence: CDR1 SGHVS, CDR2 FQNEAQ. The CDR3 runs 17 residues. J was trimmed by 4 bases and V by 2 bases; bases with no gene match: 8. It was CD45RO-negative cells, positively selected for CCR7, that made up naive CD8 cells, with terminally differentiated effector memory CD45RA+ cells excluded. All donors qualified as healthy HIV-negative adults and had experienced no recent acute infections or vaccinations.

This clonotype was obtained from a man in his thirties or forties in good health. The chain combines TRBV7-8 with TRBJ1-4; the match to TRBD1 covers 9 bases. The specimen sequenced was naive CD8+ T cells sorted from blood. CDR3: CASSLRNRGPDNEKLFF. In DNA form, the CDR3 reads TGTGCCAGCAGCTTAAGAAACAGGGGGCCGGATAATGAAAAACTGTTTTTT.